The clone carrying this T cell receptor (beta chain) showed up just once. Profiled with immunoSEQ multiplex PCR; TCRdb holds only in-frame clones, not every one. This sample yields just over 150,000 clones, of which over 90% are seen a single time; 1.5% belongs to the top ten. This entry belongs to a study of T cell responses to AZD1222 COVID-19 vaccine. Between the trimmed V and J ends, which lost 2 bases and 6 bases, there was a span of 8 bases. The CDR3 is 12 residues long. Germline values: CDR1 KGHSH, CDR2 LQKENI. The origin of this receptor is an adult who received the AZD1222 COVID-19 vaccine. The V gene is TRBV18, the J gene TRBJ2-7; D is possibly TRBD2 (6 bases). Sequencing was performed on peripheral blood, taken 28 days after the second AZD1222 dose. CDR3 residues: CASSPSGSEQYF. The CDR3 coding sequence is TGTGCCAGCTCACCATCCGGGAGCGAGCAGTACTTC.